Each of the 9 T cell receptor beta chains below was sequenced from the same sample in a study of OX40 agonist ivuxolimab in advanced cancers. Produced via immunoSEQ multiplex PCR; TCRdb's table is partial and in-frame only. Among 60,000 to 85,000 clones listed, 85% were seen once. The sample was CD4+ or CD8+ T cells sorted from blood, taken in a trial of the OX40 agonist ivuxolimab. The receptors here all came from an adult with an advanced solid tumor such as melanoma, head and neck, liver or kidney cancer.

The chain recombines TRBV25-1 with TRBJ2-1; D is perhaps TRBD2 (6 bases). Germline loops: CDR1 MGHDK, CDR2 SYGVNS. The length of the CDR3 is 15 residues. The V gene lost 3 bases and the J gene lost 10 bases, with 19 bases spanning the gap. CDR3 amino acids: CASSESRGLEGEQFF. In DNA form, the CDR3 reads TGTGCCAGCAGTGAGTCGCGGGGACTCGAAGGCGAGCAGTTCTTC.

This chain connects TRBV30 to TRBJ1-6; D remains unclear. Trimming cost V 0 bases and J 7 bases, with 7 bases left between them. The CDR3 is made up of 13 amino acids. CDR1 GTSNPN and CDR2 SVGIG come from the germline V gene (reference sequence). This chain's CDR3 is CAWSVRQNSPLHF. The CDR3 DNA follows: TGTGCCTGGAGTGTAAGACAAAATTCACCCCTCCACTTT.

The chain is built from TRBV19 and TRBJ2-4; tentatively, D is TRBD1 (6 bases). This CDR3 is built from 14 residues. CDR1 and CDR2 (germline): LNHDA, SQIVND (reference sequence). The V and J ends lost 7 bases and 2 bases respectively, with 12 bases between them. The CDR3 nucleotides read TGTGCCAGTAACAGGGCTGAGTCCAAAAACATTCAGTACTTC. Translating gives CASNRAESKNIQYF.

The V and J genes are TRBV25-1 and TRBJ2-1; TRBD2 matches at 9 bases. The V gene's germline CDR1 is MGHDK and CDR2 SYGVNS. The CDR3 sequence is 15 residues long. The junction had 9 bases not matched to a gene; V was cut back by 3 bases and J by 9 bases. This CDR3 is CASSDPGTSRPEQFF. CDR3 DNA sequence: TGTGCCAGCAGTGACCCCGGGACTAGCCGACCTGAGCAGTTCTTC.

This clone was recorded once. The chain joins TRBV5-8 to TRBJ1-5; D gene ambiguous. The CDR3 consists of 15 residues. Trimming cost V 2 bases and J 2 bases, with 11 bases left between them. CDR1 and CDR2 from the germline V gene are SGHTS and YDEGEE. The CDR3 loop is CASSLGDGRNQPQHF. CDR3 DNA sequence: TGTGCCAGCAGCTTAGGAGACGGTCGCAATCAGCCCCAGCATTTT.

The CDR3 coding sequence is TGCGCCAGCAGCCAAGTGGACAGGGAGGCTGAAGCTTTCTTT. This codes for CASSQVDREAEAFF. The chain has TRBV4-1 and TRBJ1-1, with 8 bases matching TRBD1. The CDR3 spans 14 residues. V shed 1 base and J 6 bases; nucleotides not matched to a gene: 4. Looked up from germline, CDR1 is MGHRA and CDR2 is YSYEKL.

This clone appeared a few times. The rearrangement joins TRBV30 to TRBJ2-3; D is unclear. Trimming pared 1 base from V and 6 bases from J, leaving 8 bases between. The CDR3 extends over 12 amino acids. Looked up from germline, CDR1 is GTSNPN and CDR2 is SVGIG (reference sequence). The CDR3 DNA reads TGTGCCTGGAGTGAAGTGGGGGATACGCAGTATTTT. Translation gives CAWSEVGDTQYF.

This clone was seen only once. The chain is built from TRBV4-1 and TRBJ2-7; D gene ambiguous. The germline gives CDR1 MGHRA, CDR2 YSYEKL. The CDR3 is 15 residues long. V lost 3 bases to trimming and J lost 3 bases, with 15 bases between them. CDR3 DNA: TGCGCCAGCAGCCAGGTCATAACCATCCTCTACGAGCAGTACTTC. This translates into CASSQVITILYEQYF.

V is TRBV5-8 and J is TRBJ1-1; TRBD1 agrees at 10 bases. The V segment lost 2 bases and the J segment 4 bases; nucleotides outside the gene matches: 5. CDR3 size: 15 residues. Germline CDR1 and CDR2: SGHTS and YDEGEE. CDR3 bases: TGTGCCAGCAGCTTTTCCCGGACAGGGGGCACTGAAGCTTTCTTT. This translates into CASSFSRTGGTEAFF. Looking up the rest from reference TRBV5-8 and TRBJ1-1 gives the full variable domain: EAGVTQSPTHLIKTRGQQATLRCSPISGHTSVYWYQQALGLGLQFLLWYDEGEERNRGNFPPRFSGRQFPNYSSELNVNALELEDSALYLCASSFSRTGGTEAFFGQGTRLTVV.